This T cell receptor (beta chain) was sequenced in a study of shared clonotypes between healthy human individuals (dated by TCRdb to about 2020). The study in broad terms: Three men and two women, aged 18 to 49 years, made up the cohort. To estimate repertoire size and how much clonotypes are shared between individuals, the study performed deep sequencing of blood TCR repertoires from 4 to 6 healthy adults. To increase sequencing depth and limit assay-specific biases, different laboratories used diverse techniques to prepare libraries and sequence TCR repertoires. Per donor, leukapheresis produced somewhere between about 0.8 and 9 billion PBMCs.

Healthy HIV-negative adults with no recently reported acute infections or vaccinations were included as donors. All donors were Caucasian adults living in Nashville, Tennessee, USA. For unsorted samples, 85 million to 100 million PBMCs were counted, and genomic DNA was extracted using the QIAamp DNA Blood Mini kit. Blood was obtained by leukapheresis, after which PBMCs were separated by Ficoll-Histopaque density gradient centrifugation and cryopreserved in liquid nitrogen vapor phase. TCR CDR3 regions were amplified from genomic DNA by multiplex PCR using the deep immunoSEQ assay. For each cell subset, the extracted genomic DNA was distributed evenly across all wells of several immunoSEQ 96-well plates, and each plate served as one replicate. For unsorted PBMC, about 0.3 ug genomic DNA, equal to about 29,000 T cell genomes, was loaded into each replicate PCR. Unsorted PBMC genomic DNA was sequenced across ten immunoSEQ deep assay plates. Purified libraries were measured with a Qubit 3.0 fluorometer, size-checked on a Bioanalyzer 2100, and measured again with the KAPA Library Quantification kit. Each immunoSEQ 96-well plate was sequenced on its own single-read 150-cycle Illumina NextSeq 550 flow cell. The authors' analysis ran thus. Because the immunoSEQ output included only junctional sequences and no quality scores, the filtering could not be the same as the filtering used for full-length reads. Sequences were annotated with PyIR, a Python wrapper for IgBLAST v1.9, using IMGT germline references to assign V/J genes and CDR3. Reads were filtered out if the reads had weak V/J assignments (E-value above 1e-6), no CDR3, stop codons, out-of-frame junctions, or ambiguous translated residues. V3J clonotypes were defined as sequences sharing the same inferred V gene, J gene, and CDR3 amino acid sequence. To compute the percentage overlap between repertoires, the number of shared unique clonotypes was divided by the size of the smaller repertoire. Repertoire richness was assessed with RTK rarefaction, the Chao1 estimator, and Recon v2.1 estimates of unobserved clonotypes. Imported from immuneACCESS, the table was reduced by TCRdb to in-frame sequences with V and J called. These copies leave out some clones; in studies compared against another copy, an unresolved V gene accounts for under half, and the cause of the remainder is not known. That table supplies the V and J calls and clone size; D and trimming were determined from the DNA. The sample records hundreds of thousands of clones, roughly 79% of which are singletons. Approximately 12% of the sample comes from the top ten.

General study outcomes and caveats: Pairwise subsampling indicated that sequencing depth was expected to affect the degree of clonotype sharing among donors. Because the study included a small number of donors, the genetic and exposure-history diversity represented was limited. Sampling was restricted to blood, and TCR repertoires in tissues likely differ from the TCR repertoires found in blood.

The CDR3, from cysteine to phenylalanine, totals 17 residues. Only CDR3 DNA is held: 51 bases, read in frame from base 1. V is cut back by 4 bases and J by 4 bases, with 13 bases in the junction unmatched. Taken from the germline V gene (reference sequence), the CDR1 and CDR2 loops are PRHDT and FYEKMQ. Remarks on this clone: What this receptor recognizes is not known. Within one base of it there is no much larger clone, and no base qualities were kept.

This TCR was recovered from a woman between 40 and 55 years old in good health. Some clones in this sample may be carry-over from other donors' samples. The source material was PBMCs. The chain uses TRBV13 and TRBJ1-1, and 9 bases in between align with TRBD1. Here the CDR3 is given as CASSSHGGTGILTEAFF. The sequenced DNA: TGTGCCAGCAGCTCACACGGCGGGACAGGGATACTCACTGAAGCTTTCTTT.